This TCR beta chain was sequenced for a study of radiotherapy plus CTLA-4 blockade in lung cancer (dated by TCRdb to the late 2010s). In terms of the full investigation: Among the enrolled patients, roughly 19% had an objective response, and 25% to 40% reached disease control. Points the paper makes about the study in general: After treatment with radiotherapy and ipilimumab, TCR clones that originated in tumors expanded in peripheral blood. The strongest predictors of response were reported to be early dynamic shifts in blood T cell clones along with a rise in serum interferon-beta following radiation.

Libraries were constructed by the immunoSEQ multiplex PCR assay. TCRdb provides this immuneACCESS table in a form limited to in-frame rearrangements. Some clones are lacking; in checked studies, under half of them reflect an unresolved V gene, and why the rest are absent is not known. Across this sample there are about 120,000 clones, with roughly 74% seen only once. The top ten constitute roughly 5.2% of the sample. About this clone: The clone's antigen remains unknown. No qualities accompany the bases; no much larger clone lies one base away.

The CDR3 spans 15 residues, from the cysteine through the phenylalanine. Kept here is only the CDR3 DNA, which spans 45 bases and is read in frame from base 1. The germline V gene gives CDR1 as MDHEN and CDR2 as SYDVKM. V and J lose 3 bases and 1 base, and a span of 12 bases separates them. In this study, focal radiation therapy paired with CTLA-4 blockade (ipilimumab) was tested in patients who had chemo-refractory metastatic non-small-cell lung cancer. The material was peripheral blood, obtained from a patient treated with radiotherapy plus ipilimumab. This sequence originates from a human donor with non-small cell lung cancer who had a partial response to radiotherapy plus ipilimumab. The rearranged segments are TRBV28 and TRBJ1-1; the D segment cannot be called with confidence. The sequenced DNA: TGTGCCAGCAGTTTTGGCGGCCCTAAGAACACTGAAGCTTTCTTT. It codes for CASSFGGPKNTEAFF.